This is a list of T cell receptor beta chains from one sample in a study of blood T cell repertoires in COVID-19. Libraries were prepared by immunoSEQ multiplex PCR; TCRdb keeps only in-frame clonotypes and omits some of them. The sample has 130,000 to 150,000 clones; 80% are singletons. The sequencing input was peripheral blood. Every receptor here comes from a man between 65 and 85 years old who had recovered from COVID-19. Each CDR3 is given without its conserved first and last residue. Clone size appears in some rows only: once, few, many, or a class for an expanded clone.

TRBV30	TRBJ2-3	once	AWSVRSGGTDTQY
TRBV28	TRBJ2-3	-	ASSLPLSTDTQY
TRBV30	TRBJ1-1	-	AVQGMNTEAF
TRBV29-1	TRBJ2-5	-	SVEDSRRGESETQY
TRBV27	TRBJ2-7	-	ASSLSEVGQGVYEQY
TRBV12-3/TRBV12-4	TRBJ2-5	-	ASSTWTGETQY
TRBV19	TRBJ1-5	-	ASSSNRHPRQPQH
TRBV5-1	TRBJ1-2	-	ASSLSSSPGGAGEYGYT
TRBV30	TRBJ2-7	once	AWSDPLSDRGREQY
TRBV7-4	TRBJ1-1	once	ASSLRVGTGRSTEAF
TRBV27	TRBJ2-1	many	ASSLSRAQSSYNEQF
TRBV7-2	TRBJ2-5	-	ASSLSPSQETQY
TRBV3-1/TRBV3-2	TRBJ1-2	-	ASSPGGSSIFGYT
TRBV3-1/TRBV3-2	TRBJ2-2	-	ASSRGTLHTGELF
TRBV27	TRBJ2-3	-	ASRTRGGAITDTQY
TRBV28	TRBJ2-7	many	AIMTGAEVEQY
TRBV10-3	TRBJ1-4	-	AISESVPGQGNEKLF
TRBV5-1	TRBJ1-1	-	ASSLDREAF
TRBV29-1	TRBJ2-7	-	SVSLANYEQY
TRBV19	TRBJ2-7	-	ASSPDRDRGSYEQY
TRBV29-1	TRBJ2-7	once	SAVGGDRGIAGPYEQY
TRBV18	TRBJ2-5	few	ASSPRQGSGETQY
TRBV2	TRBJ2-2	-	ASSDSNTGELF
TRBV13	TRBJ2-7	-	ASSLGDRGEQY
TRBV27	TRBJ2-1	few	ASSLDRGYNEQF
TRBV18	TRBJ2-2	few	ASSPIGGYAGELF
TRBV13	TRBJ2-7	once	ASSTTDRVGHNEQY
TRBV7-3	TRBJ1-1	-	ASSSQGNTEAF
TRBV6-1	TRBJ2-7	once	ASSDEGQTSYEQY
TRBV6-5	TRBJ2-7	-	ASFGQGGWEQY
TRBV3-1/TRBV3-2	TRBJ2-1	-	ASSQALLAGVNNEQF
TRBV10-1	TRBJ1-1	few	ASDDVNRDNTEAF
TRBV3-1/TRBV3-2	TRBJ1-5	-	ASSQETGENQPQH
TRBV5-5	TRBJ2-3	-	ASSFGQGPDTQY
TRBV3-1/TRBV3-2	TRBJ2-3	-	ASSQPDSLETDTQY
TRBV4-2	TRBJ1-1	-	ASSQLNTEAF
TRBV27	TRBJ2-6	once	ASSSYSGANVLT
TRBV28	TRBJ2-1	-	ATRPPSLAGDSNEQF
TRBV6-6	TRBJ2-1	-	ASSSQGVRVDEQF
TRBV28	TRBJ1-5	-	ASSSFHGTGIQPQH
TRBV29-1	TRBJ1-2	-	SVVPGQNYGYT
TRBV11-2	TRBJ1-4	-	ASSYGQGRSKEKLF